Shown below are 9 T cell receptor beta chains from a single sample sequenced in a study of graft-versus-host responses after intestinal transplantation. Here immunoSEQ multiplex PCR was the method, and the copy in TCRdb shows in-frame clones only, minus some. The table shows roughly 100,000 clones, with over 85% occurring only once. These receptors lack a known antigen. Source: unstimulated CD8+ T cells sorted from spleen or lymph node cells, taken before intestinal transplant. The receptor source for this set is a human donor who received an intestinal transplant.

CDR3 sequence: CASSLGRSQFF. CDR3 coding DNA: TGTGCCAGCAGCTTAGGACGTTCGCAGTTCTTC. This chain connects TRBV11-2 to TRBJ2-1; D is unresolved. This CDR3 region has 11 residues. The V end lost 1 base, the J end lost 12 bases, and 7 bases lay between the germline ends. CDR1 and CDR2 (germline): SGHAT, FQNNGV.

The chain links TRBV19 to TRBJ2-5, with D perhaps TRBD1 (6 bases). This CDR3 spans 15 amino acids. The germline gives CDR1 LNHDA, CDR2 SQIVND (reference sequence). V was shortened by 7 bases and J by 1 base, with 16 bases between the two germline ends. CDR3 nucleotides: TGTGCCAGTACTGAACAGGGCGGAAGCCAAGAGACCCAGTACTTC. Translation: CASTEQGGSQETQYF. Looking up the rest from reference TRBV19 and TRBJ2-5 gives the full variable domain: DGGITQSPKYLFRKEGQNVTLSCEQNLNHDAMYWYRQDPGQGLRLIYYSQIVNDFQKGDIAEGYSVSREKKESFPLTVTSAQKNPTAFYLCASTEQGGSQETQYFGPGTRLLVL.

This rearrangement joins TRBV11-2 to TRBJ2-5, with D possibly matching TRBD1 (5 bases). The J call may not be correct, given that the DNA end is closer to TRBJ2-7. Germline lookup yields CDR1 SGHAT and CDR2 FQNNGV. The CDR3 is 15 residues long. The CDR3 here is CASSLATTGSYEQYF. CDR3 in DNA: TGTGCCAGCAGCTTAGCCACCACAGGTTCCTACGAGCAGTACTTC.

The chain couples TRBV5-6 to TRBJ2-7; TRBD1 matches at 11 bases. The CDR3 runs 17 residues. With 6 bases clipped from V and 2 bases from J, the junction kept 13 bases outside the gene matches. Germline CDR1 is SGHDT and CDR2 is YYEEEE. CDR3 sequence: CASTTPRTGGKPYEQYF. CDR3 DNA sequence: TGTGCCAGCACCACCCCCCGGACAGGGGGCAAGCCCTACGAGCAGTACTTC.

This chain uses TRBV19 with TRBJ2-3, with 7 bases that match TRBD1. The junction had 10 bases not matched to a gene; V was cut back by 5 bases and J by 2 bases. CDR1 is LNHDA and CDR2 is SQIVND in the germline V gene (reference sequence). The CDR3 contains 16 residues. The CDR3 protein is CASSLNRGPYTDTQYF. The DNA for the CDR3 is TGTGCCAGTAGTCTCAACAGGGGTCCCTACACAGATACGCAGTATTTT.

The V gene is TRBV2, the J gene TRBJ2-1; D is unclear. The V gene lost 2 bases and the J gene lost 10 bases, with 6 bases spanning the gap. CDR1 SNHLY and CDR2 FYNNEI come from the germline V gene. This CDR3 is 11 amino acids long. The CDR3 DNA reads TGTGCCAGCAGTGAACCGAGGGAGCAGTTCTTC. It is translated as CASSEPREQFF.

The rearrangement links TRBV19 to TRBJ2-7, with TRBD1 as a possible D gene (6 bases). Per the germline V gene, CDR1 is LNHDA and CDR2 is SQIVND (reference sequence). V lost 5 bases and J 3 bases, leaving 23 bases between the germline ends. This CDR3 region has 17 residues. The CDR3 spells CASSELPGQTENYEQYF. In nucleotides, the CDR3 is TGTGCCAGTAGTGAATTACCAGGACAGACCGAAAACTACGAGCAGTACTTC.

J is TRBJ2-7 and V is TRBV15; D ambiguous. CDR1 and CDR2 from the germline V gene are LNHNV and YYDKDF (reference sequence). This CDR3 is 13 amino acids long. V was clipped by 3 bases and J by 0 bases, with 6 bases between them. In DNA, the CDR3 is TGTGCCACCAGCAGTACATACTCCTACGAGCAGTACTTC. As protein: CATSSTYSYEQYF. The entire variable domain, with the rest obtained from reference TRBV15 and TRBJ2-7, is as follows: DAMVIQNPRYQVTQFGKPVTLSCSQTLNHNVMYWYQQKSSQAPKLLFHYYDKDFNNEADTPDNFQSRRPNTSFCFLDIRSPGLGDTAMYLCATSSTYSYEQYFGPGTRLTVT.

J is TRBJ2-7 and V is TRBV6-1; tentatively, D is TRBD1 or TRBD2 (6 bases each). Per germline, CDR1 MNHNS and CDR2 SASEGT. There are 13 residues in the CDR3. V lost 5 bases to trimming and J lost 3 bases, with 11 bases between them. The CDR3 bases are TGTGCCAGCAGTAGACAGGACTACTACGAGCAGTACTTC. Translating gives CASSRQDYYEQYF.